The TCR beta chain described here comes from a study of T cell responses to AZD1222 COVID-19 vaccine. Study as a whole: Researchers grouped second doses given at about 4 or about 12 weeks into one pool. Whole-study findings and limits: Spike-specific TCR breadth and depth grew following two AZD1222 doses. There were mostly white British donors and more females than males, and clonal diversity was possibly underestimated.

Sequencing was performed with immunoSEQ multiplex PCR; in TCRdb, only in-frame clones are kept and a portion is missing. Seen here are about 200,000 clones, about 86% observed once, and the top ten hold more than 7%. Germline V gene lookup returns CDR1 SGHNT and CDR2 YENEEA. The CDR3 extends over 16 amino acids. With 3 bases removed from V and 0 bases from J, the gap between germline ends came to 12 bases. This clone has a single count. Its antigen remains unidentified. The sequence derives from an adult in good health. The sequenced sample was peripheral blood, obtained on day 0 of AZD1222 vaccination. V usage is TRBV11-3 and J usage is TRBJ1-3; possibly TRBD1 for D (6 bases). For the CDR3, the DNA is TGTGCCAGCAGCTTCCGGGGGGCCCACTCTGGAAACACCATATATTTT. This gives the protein CASSFRGAHSGNTIYF.